The clone carrying this T cell receptor beta chain was observed a handful of times. A J-beta primer mix and a sample-barcoded 5' primer were used in a second PCR of roughly 7 to 12 cycles. Each CDR3 protein gets one entry after TCRdb re-called the 5' RACE reads with MiXCR. This sample carries 980,000 or so distinct CDR3 sequences, about 48% of them seen once, and the ten largest clones take around an eighth. The sample comes from a study of blood T cells in healthy people across ages. Sequenced input: blood. The clonotype comes from a man aged 30 to 45 in good health.

For the CDR3, the DNA is TGTGCCATCAGTGAAGACACAGATACGCAGTATTTT. Encoded protein: CAISEDTDTQYF. The chain uses TRBV10-3 and TRBJ2-3; no reliable D call. Trimming cost V 3 bases and J 2 bases, with 3 bases left between them. The CDR3 runs to 12 residues. Looked up from germline, CDR1 is ENHRY and CDR2 is SYGVKD.